This record covers a single TCR beta chain. Its matching antigen is unknown. T lymphocytes (CD4+ and CD8+) were sorted from PBMCs. V shed 5 bases, J shed 1 base, and the junction held 11 bases outside the gene matches. The length of the CDR3 is 16 residues. The germline gives CDR1 MNHEY, CDR2 SMNVEV (reference sequence). The sample is drawn from a study of CD8+ T cells in alopecia areata. About the study: Twice daily, treated patients received 5 to 10 mg of oral tofacitinib. It was 6 to 18 months of tofacitinib, and then there were 6 months off drug. Overall study results and limits: Whereas mice showed it more clearly, TCR sharing across patients was murkier, possibly because of HLA.

RNA extraction was followed by reverse transcription into cDNA, which acted as the sequencing template. Sequenced by immunoSEQ multiplex PCR; TCRdb stores in-frame clones only, minus some. The sample lists 150,000 or so clones, roughly 44% occurring once. The receptor comes from a human donor with alopecia areata. The chain recombines TRBV27 with TRBJ2-7; 7 bases match TRBD2. Input material: CD4+ T cells sorted from blood. The CDR3 nucleotides read TGTGCCAGCAGTCCTCCTCCTTTTAGCGGGTCCTACGAGCAGTACTTC. Translated: CASSPPPFSGSYEQYF.